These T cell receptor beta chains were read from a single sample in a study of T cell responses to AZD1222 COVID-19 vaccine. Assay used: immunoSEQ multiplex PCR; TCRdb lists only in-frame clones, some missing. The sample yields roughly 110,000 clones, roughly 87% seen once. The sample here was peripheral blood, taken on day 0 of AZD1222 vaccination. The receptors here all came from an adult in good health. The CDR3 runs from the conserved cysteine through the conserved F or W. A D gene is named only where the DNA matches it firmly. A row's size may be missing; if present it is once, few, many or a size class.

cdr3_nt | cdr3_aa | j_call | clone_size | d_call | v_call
TGCGCCAGCAGCCAAGCCCCAACAGGTACAGAAGCTTTCTTT | CASSQAPTGTEAFF | TRBJ1-1 | . | . | TRBV4-1
TGTGCCAGCAGCCAAGTGGCCAACACCATATATTTT | CASSQVANTIYF | TRBJ1-3 | once | . | TRBV14
TGTGCCAGCAGCCCCGGACTAGCGGGGGGCCTCAATGAGCAGTTCTTC | CASSPGLAGGLNEQFF | TRBJ2-1 | . | TRBD2 | TRBV13
TGTGCCAGCAGCCAAGGACTAGCGGCTTCCTACGAGCAGTACTTC | CASSQGLAASYEQYF | TRBJ2-7 | . | TRBD2 | TRBV3-1/TRBV3-2
TGTGCCAGCAAGGAGGGGGCGTCGAGCTCCTACGAGCAGTACTTC | CASKEGASSSYEQYF | TRBJ2-7 | . | . | TRBV28
TGCGCCACCACTGGGACAGGAGGGAGGGAGCTGTTTTTT | CATTGTGGRELFF | TRBJ2-2 | few | TRBD1 | TRBV5-1
TGTGCCAGTATGATGGGGACTAGCGGGGGCACCGGGGAGCTGTTTTTT | CASMMGTSGGTGELFF | TRBJ2-2 | . | TRBD2 | TRBV19
TGTGCCAGCAGTTCTAGGGCGGGAGGCTACACCTTC | CASSSRAGGYTF | TRBJ1-2 | . | . | TRBV6-2/TRBV6-3
TGTGCCAGCAGTACTAGCTCCCGCTCCTACGAGCAGTACTTC | CASSTSSRSYEQYF | TRBJ2-7 | . | . | TRBV6-5
TGTGCCAGCAGCTCCGCCCGGGCGTGGGGTGAGCAGTTCTTC | CASSSARAWGEQFF | TRBJ2-1 | once | . | TRBV7-2
TGTGCCAGCAGCCAGGAACTAGCAGAATACAATGAGCAGTTCTTC | CASSQELAEYNEQFF | TRBJ2-1 | once | . | TRBV4-2
TGTGCCAGCAGCCTACGGTCTAGGGTACGCACAGATACGCAGTATTTT | CASSLRSRVRTDTQYF | TRBJ2-3 | . | . | TRBV7-2
TGTGCCAGTAGCGGGTGGCAGGAAAACGAAAAACTGTTTTTT | CASSGWQENEKLFF | TRBJ1-4 | . | . | TRBV19
TGTGCCAGCAGCGTAGATCACAGGGCTGAGGGTCAGCCCCAGCATTTT | CASSVDHRAEGQPQHF | TRBJ1-5 | . | . | TRBV9
TGTGCCTCCAAGCCCGGGACAGGGATTGGTGCTGAAGCTTTCTTT | CASKPGTGIGAEAFF | TRBJ1-1 | few | TRBD1 | TRBV7-6
TGTGCCAGCTCACTCCTGGACAGGGGGGTCACAGATACGCAGTATTTT | CASSLLDRGVTDTQYF | TRBJ2-3 | . | TRBD1 | TRBV18
TGTGCCAGCAGTTACACCGGCGAAAGGAACTATGGCTACACCTTC | CASSYTGERNYGYTF | TRBJ1-2 | . | . | TRBV6-5
TGTGCCACCAGCAGCCTATACTACAATGAGCAGTTCTTC | CATSSLYYNEQFF | TRBJ2-1 | . | . | TRBV15
TGTGCCAGCAGTTCGGGGGGATCAACTGAAGCTTTCTTT | CASSSGGSTEAFF | TRBJ1-1 | . | . | TRBV6-2/TRBV6-3
TGTGCCAGTAATGCGCAGGGGATCGGAAACACCATATATTTT | CASNAQGIGNTIYF | TRBJ1-3 | . | . | TRBV19
TGTGCCAGCAGTTCCCCACCCCTCGGACAGCCGGGCTACACCTTC | CASSSPPLGQPGYTF | TRBJ1-2 | . | . | TRBV27
TGTGCCAGCAGTTACTGGGGACAGGGCTCCGAGCAGTACTTC | CASSYWGQGSEQYF | TRBJ2-7 | . | TRBD1 | TRBV6-5
TGTGCCAGCAGCCAACCCACAGGGGGCGGGCTTTTCCGCGAGCAGTTCTTC | CASSQPTGGGLFREQFF | TRBJ2-1 | . | TRBD1 | TRBV3-1/TRBV3-2
TGTGCCAGCAGCATCAGGGGGGATCAGCCCCAGCATTTT | CASSIRGDQPQHF | TRBJ1-5 | . | TRBD1 | TRBV7-9
TGTGCCAGCAGTTATCTCAGTGGCGGAGGGGGGAATGAGCAGTTCTTC | CASSYLSGGGGNEQFF | TRBJ2-1 | . | . | TRBV6-6
TGTGCCAGCAGCTCAAACAGGGTTGAAGCTTTCTTT | CASSSNRVEAFF | TRBJ1-1 | . | . | TRBV6-2/TRBV6-3
TGTGCCAGCTCACCACCTTCGGCAGGGCGAGCTTTCTTT | CASSPPSAGRAFF | TRBJ1-1 | once | . | TRBV18
TGCGCCAGCAGCTTGGCCTCTAGCGGGGGAGTCAAAGATACGCAGTATTTT | CASSLASSGGVKDTQYF | TRBJ2-3 | once | TRBD2 | TRBV5-1
TGCAGTGCTAGGGGGAGTACTGAAGCTTTCTTT | CSARGSTEAFF | TRBJ1-1 | . | . | TRBV20-1
TGTGCCATCAGTGAGTCGCCTAACTATGGCTACACCTTC | CAISESPNYGYTF | TRBJ1-2 | . | . | TRBV10-3
TGTGCCACCAGCAGAGATTTCAGGGAGGGTCAGCCCCAGCATTTT | CATSRDFREGQPQHF | TRBJ1-5 | . | . | TRBV15
TGTGCCAGCAGCTTAGAACTACCGACAGATACGCAGTATTTT | CASSLELPTDTQYF | TRBJ2-3 | . | . | TRBV7-2
TGCGCCAGCAGCAACCTCGGGGTGTCTCGGAGGGGGAACACTGAAGCTTTCTTT | CASSNLGVSRRGNTEAFF | TRBJ1-1 | . | . | TRBV4-1
TGTGCCAGCAGCTTACTCGGGGACGAGCAGTACTTC | CASSLLGDEQYF | TRBJ2-7 | . | . | TRBV11-3
TGCGCCAGCAGCCCTGGGACTAGCGGGGTGGGGAATGAGCAGTTCTTC | CASSPGTSGVGNEQFF | TRBJ2-1 | . | TRBD2 | TRBV5-1
TGTGCCAGCAGTGGTTTGGAGACCCAGTACTTC | CASSGLETQYF | TRBJ2-5 | . | . | TRBV25-1
TGTGCCAGCAGTGAAGCGCCTTTTGATGAAAAACTGTTTTTT | CASSEAPFDEKLFF | TRBJ1-4 | . | . | TRBV6-1
TGTGCCAGCAGCTTGGACGGGGGGACTGGAAACACCATATATTTT | CASSLDGGTGNTIYF | TRBJ1-3 | . | . | TRBV5-8
TGTGCCAGCAGTGAAGCGGGAGAGGATGAGCAGTTCTTC | CASSEAGEDEQFF | TRBJ2-1 | . | TRBD2 | TRBV6-4
TGTGCCAGCAGCTTAGTACCGGGGGCAGCCAACACTGAAGCTTTCTTT | CASSLVPGAANTEAFF | TRBJ1-1 | . | . | TRBV7-8
TGTGCCACCAGTGAGGCTCAGGGGAACACTGAAGCTTTCTTT | CATSEAQGNTEAFF | TRBJ1-1 | . | . | TRBV24-1
TGTGCCTGGAGTCGGGGGGAAGGATACGAGCAGTACTTC | CAWSRGEGYEQYF | TRBJ2-7 | . | TRBD2 | TRBV30
TGTGCCAGCCAAATCAGACAGGGGACTGAAGCTTTCTTT | CASQIRQGTEAFF | TRBJ1-1 | . | TRBD1 | TRBV16
TGTGCCACCAGTGATCCTGTTACGGGGTCTAACTATGGCTACACCTTC | CATSDPVTGSNYGYTF | TRBJ1-2 | . | . | TRBV24-1
TGTGCCAGCAGTTGGTCGGGACCGCGAGACGGAGATACGCAGTATTTT | CASSWSGPRDGDTQYF | TRBJ2-3 | . | . | TRBV6-5
TGCAGCGTTGAGGTCAGGGCAAACGAGCAGTACTTC | CSVEVRANEQYF | TRBJ2-7 | . | . | TRBV29-1
TGTGCCAGCAGTCCGAGGCAGGGGTTTCCGACAGATACGCAGTATTTT | CASSPRQGFPTDTQYF | TRBJ2-3 | . | . | TRBV7-9
TGTGCCATCAGTGTACTCGGGGGCCGCTCCTACGAGCAGTACTTC | CAISVLGGRSYEQYF | TRBJ2-7 | . | . | TRBV10-3
TGCAGCGGGGACGGCACTGAAGCTTTCTTT | CSGDGTEAFF | TRBJ1-1 | . | . | TRBV29-1
TGTGCCAGCAGCTTCTCAGGCAGGGAGCTGTTTTTT | CASSFSGRELFF | TRBJ2-2 | . | . | TRBV5-6
TGTGCCAGCAGCCAGGGACAGATAACCGGGGAGCTGTTTTTT | CASSQGQITGELFF | TRBJ2-2 | . | TRBD1 | TRBV4-2
TGTGCCAGCAGCAACGGAGGGGGGGCGCCTCTCGGTGGCTACACCTTC | CASSNGGGAPLGGYTF | TRBJ1-2 | . | . | TRBV5-4
TGTGCCAGCAGTGAGCCCCCGCACGAGACCCAGTACTTC | CASSEPPHETQYF | TRBJ2-5 | . | . | TRBV25-1
TGTGCCAGCAGCCCAGGTTCTAGCACAGATACGCAGTATTTT | CASSPGSSTDTQYF | TRBJ2-3 | . | . | TRBV7-7
TGTGCCAGCAGTTTTAAACACTCGACCTACGAGCAGTACTTC | CASSFKHSTYEQYF | TRBJ2-7 | . | . | TRBV27